One sample yielded the 19 T cell receptor beta chains listed below, sequenced in a study of response to subunit inactivated influenza vaccine. TCRdb ran MiXCR on the RT-PCR reads and lists one entry per CDR3 protein. The sample yields about 570,000 distinct CDR3 sequences, about 11% seen once. This same sample was also part of a study on T cells expressing NK-cell markers. That work contributes: 5'RACE template switching with UMIs generated TCR beta cDNA.

Sequenced here: PBMCs from blood, sampled on the day of vaccination. Every receptor here comes from a man between 50 and 59 years old who received an inactivated influenza vaccine.

This clonotype was counted a few times. The chain joins TRBV11-2 to TRBJ2-7, with 9 bases aligning to TRBD1. There are 16 residues in the CDR3. CDR1 and CDR2 from the germline V gene are SGHAT and FQNNGV. V lost 3 bases to trimming and J lost 5 bases; unmatched junction nucleotides: 11. CDR3 nucleotide sequence: TGTGCCAGCAGCTTCGAAAGAACAGGGGGCATCGACGAGCAGTACTTC. As protein: CASSFERTGGIDEQYF.

This clonotype was counted between two and nine times. The rearrangement uses TRBV6-5 and TRBJ2-5, with a weak D call TRBD2 (7 bases). Trimming removed 1 base at V and 5 bases at J, with 14 bases between. The CDR3 totals 15 residues. CDR1 and CDR2 (germline): MNHEY, SVGAGI. The CDR3 DNA follows: TGTGCCAGCAGTTACTTCCAACGGGGGGCCGAGACCCAGTACTTC. It specifies CASSYFQRGAETQYF.

The J gene is TRBJ2-7, the V gene TRBV4-1; D assignment may be TRBD1 or TRBD2 (5 bases each). Trimming took 1 base from V and 3 from J, leaving 13 bases between them. The CDR3 extends over 15 amino acids. Germline V gene data show CDR1 as MGHRA and CDR2 as YSYEKL. CDR3 DNA: TGCGCCAGCAGCCAAGCGGGACCCCCCTACTACGAGCAGTACTTC. Translation gives CASSQAGPPYYEQYF.

The rearrangement joins TRBV11-1 to TRBJ1-4, with unresolved D. This CDR3 region has 18 residues. CDR1 and CDR2 from the germline V gene are SGHAT and FQDESV (reference sequence). The V gene lost 5 bases and the J gene lost 0 bases, with 19 bases spanning the gap. As DNA, the CDR3 is TGTGCCAGCAGCGAGGACTTTTGGGAGTCTGCAACTAATGAAAAACTGTTTTTT. The encoded protein is CASSEDFWESATNEKLFF. Combining the CDR3 with reference TRBV11-1 and TRBJ1-4 gives the whole variable domain EAEVAQSPRYKITEKSQAVAFWCDPISGHATLYWYRQILGQGPELLVQFQDESVVDDSQLPKDRFSAERLKGVDSTLKIQPAELGDSAMYLCASSEDFWESATNEKLFFGSGTQLSVL.

CDR3 sequence: CASSGSLPEQYF. The CDR3 DNA follows: TGTGCCAGCAGCGGGAGTCTCCCCGAGCAGTACTTC. J is TRBJ2-7 and V is TRBV9; D remains unclear. V lost 3 bases and J lost 6, with 10 bases in between. Germline values: CDR1 SGDLS, CDR2 YYNGEE. There are 12 residues in the CDR3.

This clonotype has only a few counts. This chain's CDR3 is CASSVGVGGLSGNTIYF. Written as DNA, the CDR3 is TGTGCCAGCAGCGTAGGAGTAGGCGGACTCTCTGGAAACACCATATATTTT. The chain couples TRBV9 to TRBJ1-3; D not certain. The CDR3 spans 17 residues. The V and J ends lost 0 bases and 0 bases respectively, with 13 bases between them. Germline V gene lookup returns CDR1 SGDLS and CDR2 YYNGEE. The full variable domain, in which reference TRBV9 and TRBJ1-3 provide the parts outside the CDR3, is DSGVTQTPKHLITATGQRVTLRCSPRSGDLSVYWYQQSLDQGLQFLIQYYNGEERAKGNILERFSAQQFPDLHSELNLSSLELGDSALYFCASSVGVGGLSGNTIYFGEGSWLTVV.

The V and J genes are TRBV19 and TRBJ2-3; D perhaps matches TRBD1 (5 bases). The CDR3 loop spans 14 amino acids. V was shortened by 6 bases and J by 1 base, with 11 bases between the two germline ends. CDR1 is LNHDA, CDR2 SQIVND, per germline (reference sequence). The CDR3 DNA reads as TGTGCCAGTAGCAGGCCAGGGCGCACAGATACGCAGTATTTT. Its translation is CASSRPGRTDTQYF.

The chain employs TRBV28 and TRBJ2-2; TRBD2 matches 13 bases. Unmatched junction bases numbered 4, after V lost 6 bases and J lost 6 bases. The CDR3 length is 15 residues. The germline V gene encodes CDR1 MDHEN and CDR2 SYDVKM. The CDR3, as DNA: TGTGCCAGCAGGTGGACTAGCGGGAGATCCGGGGAGCTGTTTTTT. It is translated as CASRWTSGRSGELFF.

This clonotype was detected a few times. The V and J genes are TRBV12-3 or TRBV12-4 and TRBJ2-2; D could derive from TRBD1 or TRBD2 (5 bases each). This CDR3 spans 15 amino acids. V dropped 6 bases and J dropped 0 bases, with 11 bases sitting between them. CDR3 protein: CASSWGSTNTGELFF. The CDR3, as DNA: TGTGCCAGCAGCTGGGGGTCAACGAACACCGGGGAGCTGTTTTTT.

This clonotype was found a few times. The chain carries TRBV7-8 and TRBJ1-3, with D hard to call. V lost 0 bases and J lost 0, with 9 bases in between. Germline V gene lookup returns CDR1 SGHVS and CDR2 FQNEAQ. The CDR3 runs to 16 residues. CDR3 amino acids: CASSLARRGSGNTIYF. CDR3 in DNA: TGTGCCAGCAGCTTAGCCAGACGGGGCTCTGGAAACACCATATATTTT.

This clonotype has a handful of counts. This chain links TRBV5-1 with TRBJ2-7; 12 bases are a match to TRBD2. V dropped 4 bases and J dropped 4; count of bases not matched to a gene: 6. The length of the CDR3 is 15 residues. Germline V gives CDR1 SGHRS, CDR2 YFSETQ. CDR3 DNA sequence: TGCGCCAGCAGCGGGTCTAGCGGGAGGGAATACGAGCAGTACTTC. This codes for CASSGSSGREYEQYF.

The table lists this clonotype with many counts. The chain links TRBV11-2 to TRBJ2-3, with D possibly called TRBD1 or TRBD2 (5 bases each). Trimming removed 5 bases at V and 2 bases at J, with 14 bases between. In germline, CDR1 is SGHAT, CDR2 FQNNGV. The CDR3 extends over 15 amino acids. The DNA for the CDR3 is TGTGCCAGCAGCCAGGGTGGACTCCACACAGATACGCAGTATTTT. It encodes CASSQGGLHTDTQYF.

The gene calls are TRBV28 and TRBJ2-3; TRBD2 matches at 8 bases. CDR3 length: 16 residues. Germline trimming cut 8 bases from V and 6 bases from J; bases unmatched to any gene: 16. Germline V CDR1 and CDR2: MDHEN, SYDVKM. This CDR3 is CASPPGGGRFSDTQYF. DNA for the CDR3: TGTGCCAGCCCCCCGGGCGGCGGGAGGTTTTCGGATACGCAGTATTTT.

The chain carries TRBV6-5 and TRBJ2-1; D unclear. The CDR3 spans 14 residues. V was pared by 2 bases and J by 2 bases, with 7 bases between. Germline V gives CDR1 MNHEY, CDR2 SVGAGI. The CDR3 region has the DNA TGTGCCAGCAGTTACGGAGAGCCCTACAATGAGCAGTTCTTC. Translation: CASSYGEPYNEQFF.

The chain uses TRBV7-9 and TRBJ2-7, with a weak D call TRBD1 (6 bases). Germline loops: CDR1 SEHNR, CDR2 FQNEAQ (reference sequence). The V and J ends lost 5 bases and 1 base respectively, with 12 bases between them. The CDR3 is 14 residues long. CDR3 nucleotides: TGTGCCAGCAGCCCCAGGGGTGCTTCCTACGAGCAGTACTTC. Encoded protein: CASSPRGASYEQYF.

This clonotype has just one count. The chain joins TRBV6-1 to TRBJ2-2; either TRBD1 or TRBD2 may fit D (7 bases each). With 6 bases removed from V and 5 bases from J, the gap between germline ends came to 16 bases. The CDR3 loop spans 15 amino acids. The germline gives CDR1 MNHNS, CDR2 SASEGT. The CDR3 region has the DNA TGTGCCAGCAGCCCTGGGACAGCGGGGACCGGGGAGCTGTTTTTT. Translating gives CASSPGTAGTGELFF.

V and J are TRBV12-3 or TRBV12-4 and TRBJ2-1, with 10 bases aligning to TRBD2. V shed 8 bases, J shed 3 bases, and the junction held 7 bases outside the gene matches. This CDR3 comprises 15 residues. The CDR3 coding sequence is TGTGCCAGCCGTCCTTTAGCGGGGGGCTACAATGAGCAGTTCTTC. Translated: CASRPLAGGYNEQFF.

This clonotype has just a few counts. This chain links TRBV3-1 with TRBJ2-3; D gene unclear. In germline, CDR1 is LGHDT, CDR2 YNNKEL (reference sequence). V was clipped by 5 bases and J by 7 bases, with 10 bases between them. This CDR3 is built from 12 residues. CDR3 sequence reads: CASSSTTNTQYF. CDR3 nucleotide sequence: TGTGCCAGCAGCTCTACGACAAATACGCAGTATTTT.

The chain combines TRBV6-2 or TRBV6-3 with TRBJ2-7, with TRBD2 matching 10 bases. J lost 3 bases, V lost 7 bases, and 3 bases had no gene match. From germline, CDR1 is MNHEY and CDR2 SVGEGT. This CDR3 has 13 amino acids. The CDR3 DNA follows: TGTGCCAGCAACCCTAGCGGGAGCTACGAGCAGTACTTC. Amino acids: CASNPSGSYEQYF.